The clone carrying this T cell receptor (beta chain) was detected only a few times. A far larger clone is just one base off, so this is likely a read error. The source of the sample is a study of regulatory T cells in long-lasting Graves disease. CDR1 and CDR2 (germline): SGHDT, YYEEEE. The junction had 4 bases not matched to a gene; V was cut back by 4 bases and J by 2 bases. The CDR3 runs to 14 residues. Time point of the sample: newly diagnosed GD, antithyroid drugs for less than 3 months. Isolated PBMC RNA provided the starting material for the TCR library. According to the study, TCR beta libraries were built with iRepertoire HTBI primers and CDR3-region Arm-PCR. TCRdb reanalysed the multiplex PCR reads using MiXCR and keeps one entry per CDR3 protein. The sample records hundreds of thousands of distinct CDR3 sequences, 16% being singletons. A further study also used this sample, focusing on T cells in Graves' hyperthyroidism and ophthalmopathy.

Sequenced here: peripheral blood mononuclear cells (PBMCs), sampled at new diagnosis, from a patient treated with antithyroid drugs. This clonotype was sampled from a woman in her thirties with Graves disease. This chain connects TRBV5-6 to TRBJ1-2; TRBD1 matches 8 bases. This chain's CDR3 is CASSPRQGNYGYTF. CDR3 DNA: TGTGCCAGCAGCCCCAGACAGGGGAACTATGGCTACACCTTC.